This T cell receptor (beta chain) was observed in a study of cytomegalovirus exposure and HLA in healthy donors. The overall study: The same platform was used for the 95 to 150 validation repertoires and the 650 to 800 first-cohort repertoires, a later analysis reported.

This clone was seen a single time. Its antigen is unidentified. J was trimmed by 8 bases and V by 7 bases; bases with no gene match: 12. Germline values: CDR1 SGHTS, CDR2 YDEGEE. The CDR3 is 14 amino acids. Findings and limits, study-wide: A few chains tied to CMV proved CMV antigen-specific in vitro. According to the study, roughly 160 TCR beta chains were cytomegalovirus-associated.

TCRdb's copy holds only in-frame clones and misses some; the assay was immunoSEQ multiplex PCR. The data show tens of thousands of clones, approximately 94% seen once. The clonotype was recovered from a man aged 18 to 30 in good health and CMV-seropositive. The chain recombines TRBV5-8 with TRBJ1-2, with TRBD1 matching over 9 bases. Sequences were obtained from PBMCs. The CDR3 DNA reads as TGTGCCAGCTTCCGAAAGGACAGGGGTAACGGCTACACCTTC. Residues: CASFRKDRGNGYTF. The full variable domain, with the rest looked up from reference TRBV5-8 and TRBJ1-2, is EAGVTQSPTHLIKTRGQQATLRCSPISGHTSVYWYQQALGLGLQFLLWYDEGEERNRGNFPPRFSGRQFPNYSSELNVNALELEDSALYLCASFRKDRGNGYTFGSGTRLTVV.